This TCR beta chain appears in the sequencing data of a study of blood T cell repertoires in COVID-19. Generated by immunoSEQ multiplex PCR, the TCRdb table keeps only in-frame clones and is missing some. The repertoire consists of a few hundred thousand clones, with about 87% occurring once and the leading ten covering 5.5% to 9%. Germline CDR1 reads DFQATT; CDR2 reads SNEGSKA (reference sequence). With V trimmed by 3 bases and J by 9 bases, 14 bases remained unmatched. This CDR3 region has 15 residues. This chain joins TRBV20-1 and TRBJ1-2, with 9 bases matching TRBD1. This clonotype was obtained from a woman between 65 and 79 years old with active or convalescent COVID-19. The sample consisted of peripheral blood. CDR3 region: CSASQPRDREYSYTF. CDR3 bases: TGCAGTGCTAGTCAACCGAGGGACAGGGAATACAGCTACACCTTC.